In this sample, the clone carrying this T cell receptor (beta chain) turned up once. Seattle patients were enrolled during active infection and followed longitudinally. These data come from a study of blood T cell repertoires in COVID-19. As for the study in general: From the United States, Italy and Spain came samples of acute and convalescent COVID-19.

As processed by the authors: By means of reference gene primer amplification, nucleated cell counts were estimated. Clones were sequenced by immunoSEQ multiplex PCR, and TCRdb holds only the in-frame ones, with some missing. That table furnishes V, J and clone size, whereas the DNA furnished D and trimming. The table lists fewer than 450,000 clones, over 80% of them singletons. The CDR3 sequence is 15 residues long. Trimming took 10 bases from V and 4 from J; bases not matched to a gene: 10. Germline loops: CDR1 LNHDA, CDR2 SQIVND (reference sequence). This sequence joins TRBV19 and TRBJ2-7, with 13 bases aligning to TRBD2. Sample: peripheral blood. The clonotype originates from a woman in her forties or fifties with COVID-19, enrolled during active disease. CDR3 amino acids: CATLTGTSGKYEQYF. DNA for the CDR3: TGTGCCACCCTAACCGGGACTAGCGGGAAATACGAGCAGTACTTC.